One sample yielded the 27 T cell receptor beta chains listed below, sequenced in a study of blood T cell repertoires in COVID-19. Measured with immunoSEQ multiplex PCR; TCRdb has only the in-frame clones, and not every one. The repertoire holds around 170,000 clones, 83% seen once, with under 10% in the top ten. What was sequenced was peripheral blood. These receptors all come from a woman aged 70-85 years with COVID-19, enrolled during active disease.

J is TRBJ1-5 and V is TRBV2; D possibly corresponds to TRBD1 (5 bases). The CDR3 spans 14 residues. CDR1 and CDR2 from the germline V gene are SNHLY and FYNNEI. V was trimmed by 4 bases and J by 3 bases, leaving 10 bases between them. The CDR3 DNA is TGTGCCAGCAGTGGGGCCAGGGCCAATCAGCCCCAGCATTTT. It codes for CASSGARANQPQHF.

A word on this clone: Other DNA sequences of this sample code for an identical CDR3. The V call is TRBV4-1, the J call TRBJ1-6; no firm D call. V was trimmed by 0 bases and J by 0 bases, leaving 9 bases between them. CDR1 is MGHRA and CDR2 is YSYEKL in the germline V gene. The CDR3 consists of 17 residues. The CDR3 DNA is TGCGCCAGCAGCCAAGATACGGGAACCTCCTATAATTCACCCCTCCACTTT. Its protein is CASSQDTGTSYNSPLHF.

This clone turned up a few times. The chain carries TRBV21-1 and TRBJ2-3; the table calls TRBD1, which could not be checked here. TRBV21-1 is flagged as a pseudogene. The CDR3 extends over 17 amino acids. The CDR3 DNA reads TGTGCCAGCAGCAAAGGTGGCAGGGGACCCCTTAGGGATACGCAGTATTTT. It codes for CASSKGGRGPLRDTQYF.

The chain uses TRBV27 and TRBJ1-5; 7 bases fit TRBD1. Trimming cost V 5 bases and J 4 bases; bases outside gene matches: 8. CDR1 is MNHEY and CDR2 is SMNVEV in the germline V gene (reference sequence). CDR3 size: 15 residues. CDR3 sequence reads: CASSPWGTVNQPQHF. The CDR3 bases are TGTGCCAGCAGTCCTTGGGGGACAGTAAATCAGCCCCAGCATTTT.

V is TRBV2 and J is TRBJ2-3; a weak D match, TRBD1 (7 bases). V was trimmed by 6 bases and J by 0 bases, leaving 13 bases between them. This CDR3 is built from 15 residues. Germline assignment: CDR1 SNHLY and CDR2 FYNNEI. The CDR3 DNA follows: TGTGCCAGCAGCCTGGAGGGGGCCAGCACAGATACGCAGTATTTT. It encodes CASSLEGASTDTQYF.

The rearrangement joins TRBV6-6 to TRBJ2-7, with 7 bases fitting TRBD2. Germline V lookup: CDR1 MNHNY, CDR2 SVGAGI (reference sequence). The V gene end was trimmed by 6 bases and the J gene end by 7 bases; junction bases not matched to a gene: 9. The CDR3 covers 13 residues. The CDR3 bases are TGTGCCAGCAGACAAGTAGAAGCGGGGGAGCAGTACTTC. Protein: CASRQVEAGEQYF.

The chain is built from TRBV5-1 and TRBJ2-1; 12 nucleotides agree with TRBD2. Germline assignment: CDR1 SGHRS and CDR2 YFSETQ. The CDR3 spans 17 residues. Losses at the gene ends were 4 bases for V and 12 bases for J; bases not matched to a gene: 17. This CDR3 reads CASSTARLAGENERQFF. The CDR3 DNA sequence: TGCGCCAGCAGCACCGCACGACTAGCGGGAGAGAATGAAAGGCAGTTCTTC.

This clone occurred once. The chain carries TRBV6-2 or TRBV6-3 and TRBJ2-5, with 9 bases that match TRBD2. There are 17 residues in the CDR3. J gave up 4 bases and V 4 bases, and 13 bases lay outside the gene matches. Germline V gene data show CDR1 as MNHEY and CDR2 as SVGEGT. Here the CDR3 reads CASSFEGRGRAGETQYF. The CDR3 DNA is TGTGCCAGCAGTTTCGAGGGTCGCGGGAGGGCTGGAGAGACCCAGTACTTC.

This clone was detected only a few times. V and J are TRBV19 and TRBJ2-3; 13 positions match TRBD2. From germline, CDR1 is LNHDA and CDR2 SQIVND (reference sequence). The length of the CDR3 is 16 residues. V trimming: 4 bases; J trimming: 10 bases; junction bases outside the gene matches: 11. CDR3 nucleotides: TGTGCCAGTAGTACCGGACTAGCGGGAGTCCGTTGGGCGCAGTATTTT. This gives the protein CASSTGLAGVRWAQYF.

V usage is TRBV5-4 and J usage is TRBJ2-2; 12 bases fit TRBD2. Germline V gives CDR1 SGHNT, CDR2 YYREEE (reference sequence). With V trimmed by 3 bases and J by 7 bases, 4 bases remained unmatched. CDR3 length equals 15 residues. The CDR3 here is CASSSRTSGNGELFF. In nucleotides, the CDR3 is TGTGCCAGCAGCTCACGGACTAGCGGGAACGGGGAGCTGTTTTTT.

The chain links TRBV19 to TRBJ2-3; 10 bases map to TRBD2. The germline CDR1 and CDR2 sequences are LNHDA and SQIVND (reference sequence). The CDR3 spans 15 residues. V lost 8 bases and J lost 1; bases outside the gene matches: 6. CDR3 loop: CASQLAGGRTDTQYF. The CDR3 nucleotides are TGTGCCAGTCAGTTAGCGGGGGGACGCACAGATACGCAGTATTTT.

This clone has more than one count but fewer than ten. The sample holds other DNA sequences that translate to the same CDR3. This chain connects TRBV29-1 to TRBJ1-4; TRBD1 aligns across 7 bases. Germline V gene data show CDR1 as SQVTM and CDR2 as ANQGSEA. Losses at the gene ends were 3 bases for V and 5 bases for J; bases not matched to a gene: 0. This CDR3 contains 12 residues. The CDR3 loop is CSVDRGNEKLFF. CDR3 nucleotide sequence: TGCAGCGTTGACAGGGGGAATGAAAAACTGTTTTTT.

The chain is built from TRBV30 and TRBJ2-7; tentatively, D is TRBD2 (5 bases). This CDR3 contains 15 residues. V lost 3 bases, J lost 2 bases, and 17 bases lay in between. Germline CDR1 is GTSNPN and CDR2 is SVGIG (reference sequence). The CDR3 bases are TGTGCCTGGAGCAGGTTGACGGGGTACACCTACGAGCAGTACTTC. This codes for CAWSRLTGYTYEQYF.

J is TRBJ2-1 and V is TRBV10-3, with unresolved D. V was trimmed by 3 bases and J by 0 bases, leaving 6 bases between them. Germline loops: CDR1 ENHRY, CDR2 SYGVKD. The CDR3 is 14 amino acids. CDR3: CAISDHSSYNEQFF. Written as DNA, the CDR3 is TGTGCCATCAGTGATCATAGCTCCTACAATGAGCAGTTCTTC.

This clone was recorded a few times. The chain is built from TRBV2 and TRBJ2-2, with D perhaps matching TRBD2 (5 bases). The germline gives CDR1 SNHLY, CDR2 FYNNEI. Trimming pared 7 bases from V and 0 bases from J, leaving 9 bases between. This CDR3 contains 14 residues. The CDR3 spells CASMREANTGELFF. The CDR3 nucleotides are TGTGCCAGCATGAGGGAAGCGAACACCGGGGAGCTGTTTTTT.

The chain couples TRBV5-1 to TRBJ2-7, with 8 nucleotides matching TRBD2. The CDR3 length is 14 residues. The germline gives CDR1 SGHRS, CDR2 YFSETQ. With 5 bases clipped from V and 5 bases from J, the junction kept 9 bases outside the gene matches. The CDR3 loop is CASSRAGVSHEQYF. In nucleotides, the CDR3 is TGCGCCAGCAGTCGAGCGGGAGTGAGTCACGAGCAGTACTTC.

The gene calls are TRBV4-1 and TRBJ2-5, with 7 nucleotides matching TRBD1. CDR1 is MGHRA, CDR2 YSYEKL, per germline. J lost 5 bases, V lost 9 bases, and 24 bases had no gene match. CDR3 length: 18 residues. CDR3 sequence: CARQLSPRTGGSGETQYF. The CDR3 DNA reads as TGCGCCAGGCAGCTCAGCCCCCGGACAGGTGGTTCTGGTGAGACCCAGTACTTC.

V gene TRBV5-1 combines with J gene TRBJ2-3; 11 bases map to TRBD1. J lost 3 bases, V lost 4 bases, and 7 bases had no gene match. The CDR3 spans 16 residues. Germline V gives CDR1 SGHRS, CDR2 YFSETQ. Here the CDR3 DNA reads TGCGCCAGCAGCAAGGCCGGGACAGGGGGAACAGATACGCAGTATTTT. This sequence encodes CASSKAGTGGTDTQYF.

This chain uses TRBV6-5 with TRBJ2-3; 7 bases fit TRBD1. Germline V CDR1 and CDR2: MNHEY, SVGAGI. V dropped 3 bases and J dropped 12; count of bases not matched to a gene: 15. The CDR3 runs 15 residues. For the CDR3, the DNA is TGTGCCAGCAGTTATACAGGGGCCAAAGTTTCGACCCAGTATTTT. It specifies CASSYTGAKVSTQYF.

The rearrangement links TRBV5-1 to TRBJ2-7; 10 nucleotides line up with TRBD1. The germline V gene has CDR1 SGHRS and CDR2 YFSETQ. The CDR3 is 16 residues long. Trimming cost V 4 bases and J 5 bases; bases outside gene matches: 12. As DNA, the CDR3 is TGCGCCAGCAGCCCTAGTAGGACAGGGGGAATAAACGAGCAGTACTTC. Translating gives CASSPSRTGGINEQYF.

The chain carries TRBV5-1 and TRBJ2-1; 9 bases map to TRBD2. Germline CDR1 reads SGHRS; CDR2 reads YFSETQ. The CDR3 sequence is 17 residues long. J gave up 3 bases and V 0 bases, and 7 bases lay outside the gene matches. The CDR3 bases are TGCGCCAGCAGCTTGGTCCCCTCTAGCGGGAACTACAATGAGCAGTTCTTC. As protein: CASSLVPSSGNYNEQFF.

CDR3 nucleotide sequence: TGTGCCAGTAGTATAGCAGGAAAGGGGGTCGAGCAGTACTTC. Protein: CASSIAGKGVEQYF. This chain links TRBV19 with TRBJ2-7; D perhaps matches TRBD1 (6 bases). CDR3 length: 14 amino acids. Germline V gene lookup returns CDR1 LNHDA and CDR2 SQIVND (reference sequence). Trimming pared 1 base from V and 6 bases from J, leaving 13 bases between.

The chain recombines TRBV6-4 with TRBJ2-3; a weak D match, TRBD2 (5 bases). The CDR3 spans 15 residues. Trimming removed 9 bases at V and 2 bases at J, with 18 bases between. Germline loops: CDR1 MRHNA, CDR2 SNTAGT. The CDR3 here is CARRPSGQPTDTQYF. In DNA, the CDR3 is TGTGCCAGACGGCCCAGCGGCCAACCCACAGATACGCAGTATTTT.

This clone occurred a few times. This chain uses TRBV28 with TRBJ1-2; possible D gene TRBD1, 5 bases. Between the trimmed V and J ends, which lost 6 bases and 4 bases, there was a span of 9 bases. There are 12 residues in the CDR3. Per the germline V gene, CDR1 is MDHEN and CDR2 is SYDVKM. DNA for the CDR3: TGTGCCAGCAGAGGGGCCCTCTATGGCTACACCTTC. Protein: CASRGALYGYTF.

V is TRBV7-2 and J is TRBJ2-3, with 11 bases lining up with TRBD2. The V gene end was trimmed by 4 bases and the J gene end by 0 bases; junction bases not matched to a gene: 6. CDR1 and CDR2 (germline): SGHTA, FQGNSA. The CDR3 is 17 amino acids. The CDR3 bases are TGTGCCAGCAGCTCAAGGACTAGCGGGCTTAGCACAGATACGCAGTATTTT. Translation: CASSSRTSGLSTDTQYF.

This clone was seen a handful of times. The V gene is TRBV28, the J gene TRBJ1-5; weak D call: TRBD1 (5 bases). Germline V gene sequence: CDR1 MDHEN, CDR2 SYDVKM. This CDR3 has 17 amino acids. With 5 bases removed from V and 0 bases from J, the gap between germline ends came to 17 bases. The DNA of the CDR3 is TGTGCCAGCAGTCCTAAGAGACAGCGACCTAGCAATCAGCCCCAGCATTTT. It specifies CASSPKRQRPSNQPQHF.

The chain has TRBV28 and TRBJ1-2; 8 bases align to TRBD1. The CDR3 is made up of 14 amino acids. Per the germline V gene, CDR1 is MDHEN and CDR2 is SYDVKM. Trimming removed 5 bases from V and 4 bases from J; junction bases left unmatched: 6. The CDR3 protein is CASSPTGESYGYTF. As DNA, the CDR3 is TGTGCCAGCAGTCCGACAGGGGAATCCTATGGCTACACCTTC.